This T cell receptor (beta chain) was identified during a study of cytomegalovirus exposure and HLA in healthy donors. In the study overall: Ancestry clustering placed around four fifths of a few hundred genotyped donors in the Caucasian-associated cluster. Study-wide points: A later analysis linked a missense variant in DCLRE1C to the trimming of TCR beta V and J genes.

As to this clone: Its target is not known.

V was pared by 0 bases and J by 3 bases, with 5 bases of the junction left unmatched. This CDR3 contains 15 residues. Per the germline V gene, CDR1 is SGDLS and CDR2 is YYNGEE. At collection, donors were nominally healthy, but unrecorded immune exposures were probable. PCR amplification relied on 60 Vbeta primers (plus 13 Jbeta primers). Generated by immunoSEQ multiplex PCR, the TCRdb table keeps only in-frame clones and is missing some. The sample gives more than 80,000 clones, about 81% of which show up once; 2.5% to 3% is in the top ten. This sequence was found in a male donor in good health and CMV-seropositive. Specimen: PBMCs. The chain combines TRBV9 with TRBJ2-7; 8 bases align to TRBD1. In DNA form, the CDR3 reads TGTGCCAGCAGCGTAGGTTTAGGGACAGGCTACGAGCAGTACTTC. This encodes CASSVGLGTGYEQYF. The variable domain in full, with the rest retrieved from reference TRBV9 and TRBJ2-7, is DSGVTQTPKHLITATGQRVTLRCSPRSGDLSVYWYQQSLDQGLQFLIQYYNGEERAKGNILERFSAQQFPDLHSELNLSSLELGDSALYFCASSVGLGTGYEQYFGPGTRLTVT.